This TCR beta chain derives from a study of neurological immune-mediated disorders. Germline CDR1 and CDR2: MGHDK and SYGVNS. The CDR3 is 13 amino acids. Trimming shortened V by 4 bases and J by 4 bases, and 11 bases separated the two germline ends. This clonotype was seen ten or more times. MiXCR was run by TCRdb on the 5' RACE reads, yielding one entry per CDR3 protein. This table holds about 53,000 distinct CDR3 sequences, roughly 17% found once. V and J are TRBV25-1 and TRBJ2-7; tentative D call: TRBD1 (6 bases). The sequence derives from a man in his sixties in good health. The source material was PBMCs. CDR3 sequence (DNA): TGTGCCAGCAGTGCCCCGACAGGTTACGAGCAGTACTTC. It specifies CASSAPTGYEQYF.